This T cell receptor beta chain appears in the sequencing data of a study of T cells in Graves' hyperthyroidism and ophthalmopathy. Criteria for exclusion of patients were uncontrolled infection, other autoimmune disease, pregnancy or lactation. Orbital computed tomography, thyroid ultrasound, serum thyroxine and TRAb, and clinical symptoms together informed the diagnoses. Researchers took RNA transcripts and amplified the TCR beta CDR3 regions from them. Carried out on the TCR CDR3, a first-round RT-PCR used the HTBI primer set. TCRdb reprocessed the multiplex PCR reads via MiXCR and lists one record per CDR3 protein. The sample carries more than 550,000 distinct CDR3 sequences, roughly a sixth recorded once. Trimming removed 0 bases at V and 4 bases at J, with 10 bases between. This CDR3 spans 14 amino acids. Germline CDR1 SGHRS, CDR2 YFSETQ. At least ten counts were recorded for this clonotype.

The source is a woman aged 45 to 65 with Graves' hyperthyroidism that later progressed to Graves' ophthalmopathy. Input material: blood. The chain joins TRBV5-1 to TRBJ2-5; no reliable D call. The CDR3 reads CASSLEVRPETQYF. Here the CDR3 DNA reads TGCGCCAGCAGCTTGGAGGTCAGGCCAGAGACCCAGTACTTC.